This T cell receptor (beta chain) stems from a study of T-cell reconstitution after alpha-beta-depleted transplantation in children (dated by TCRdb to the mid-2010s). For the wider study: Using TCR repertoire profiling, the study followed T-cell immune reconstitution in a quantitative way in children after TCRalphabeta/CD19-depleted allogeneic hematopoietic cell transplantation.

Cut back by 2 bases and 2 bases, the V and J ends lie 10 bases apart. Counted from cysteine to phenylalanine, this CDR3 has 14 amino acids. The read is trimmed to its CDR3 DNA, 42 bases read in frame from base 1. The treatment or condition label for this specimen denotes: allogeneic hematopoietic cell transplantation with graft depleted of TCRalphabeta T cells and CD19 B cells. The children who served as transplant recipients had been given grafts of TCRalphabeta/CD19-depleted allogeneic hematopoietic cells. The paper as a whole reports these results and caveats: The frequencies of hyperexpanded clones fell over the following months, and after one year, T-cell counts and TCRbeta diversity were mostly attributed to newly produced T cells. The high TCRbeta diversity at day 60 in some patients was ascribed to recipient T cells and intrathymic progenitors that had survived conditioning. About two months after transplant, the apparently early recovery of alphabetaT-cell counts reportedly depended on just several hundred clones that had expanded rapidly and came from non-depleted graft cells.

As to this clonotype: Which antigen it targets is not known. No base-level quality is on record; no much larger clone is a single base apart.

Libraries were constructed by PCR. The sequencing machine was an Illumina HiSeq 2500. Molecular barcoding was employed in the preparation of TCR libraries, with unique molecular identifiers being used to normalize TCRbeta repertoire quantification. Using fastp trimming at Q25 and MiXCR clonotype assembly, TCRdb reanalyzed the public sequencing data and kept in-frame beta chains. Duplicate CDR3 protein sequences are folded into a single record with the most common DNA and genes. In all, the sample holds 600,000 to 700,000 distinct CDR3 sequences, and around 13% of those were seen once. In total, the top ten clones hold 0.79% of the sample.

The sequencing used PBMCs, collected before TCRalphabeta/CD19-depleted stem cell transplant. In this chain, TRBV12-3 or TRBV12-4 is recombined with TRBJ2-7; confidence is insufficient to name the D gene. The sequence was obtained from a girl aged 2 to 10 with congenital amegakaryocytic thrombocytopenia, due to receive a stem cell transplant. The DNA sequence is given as TGTGCCAGCAGTTTAATGGTTCTAACCTACGAGCAGTACTTC. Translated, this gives CASSLMVLTYEQYF.